This TCR beta chain was documented in a study of immune evolution from preneoplasia to lung adenocarcinoma. Study-level results: Top clone frequencies peaked in normal lung, apparently declining through invasive adenocarcinoma. Compared with EGFR-mutant or double wild-type lesions, KRAS-mutant nodules were more clonal.

Assay: immunoSEQ multiplex PCR; the TCRdb copy retains only in-frame clones and omits some. The sample carries 11,000 or so clones, around 78% recorded once. This clone appeared once. The antigen remains unidentified. The specimen sequenced was FFPE minimally invasive lung adenocarcinoma tissue. The clonotype originates from a person between 55 and 80 years old with lung adenocarcinoma.

The CDR3 sequence is CASNLGQTTVYNEQFF. CDR3 in DNA: TGTGCCAGCAACCTAGGACAGACAACAGTTTACAATGAGCAGTTCTTC. The chain carries TRBV5-8 and TRBJ2-1; D is possibly TRBD1 (6 bases). Germline V gene sequence: CDR1 SGHTS, CDR2 YDEGEE. V dropped 6 bases and J dropped 4 bases, with 20 bases sitting between them. There are 16 residues in the CDR3.